Listed below are T cell receptor beta chains from one sample, sequenced in a study of T cells expressing NK-cell markers. Each CDR3 protein gets one entry in TCRdb, which reprocessed the 5' RACE reads and gives no DNA. The repertoire shows 300,000 to 500,000 distinct CDR3 sequences; the top ten hold about 10%. The material sequenced was blood T cells: a sorted CD56 or NKG2C T cell subset, CD4+ or CD8+ T cells, or bulk PBMC T cells (not recorded which). The receptor source for this set is a woman between 45 and 60 years old in good health. CDR3s include the opening cysteine and the closing phenylalanine or tryptophan.

>TRBV6-1|TRBJ2-1
CASIRTSGANEQFF
>TRBV6-5|TRBJ2-2
CASSRRDRALNTGELFF
>TRBV9|TRBJ2-1
CASSVAIRGSDNEQFF
>TRBV9|TRBJ2-2
CASSVEDSRSGELFF
>TRBV6-4|TRBJ1-5
CASSAAGSRNQPQHF
>TRBV5-1|TRBJ2-1
CASSLGTREQFF
>TRBV9|TRBJ2-2
CASSVVTSGSGELFF
>TRBV27|TRBJ1-2
CASSLIGAGVDGYTF
>TRBV20-1|TRBJ1-1
CSARDGDSGVGMAFF
>TRBV7-9|TRBJ2-3
CAVWRDGTDTQYF